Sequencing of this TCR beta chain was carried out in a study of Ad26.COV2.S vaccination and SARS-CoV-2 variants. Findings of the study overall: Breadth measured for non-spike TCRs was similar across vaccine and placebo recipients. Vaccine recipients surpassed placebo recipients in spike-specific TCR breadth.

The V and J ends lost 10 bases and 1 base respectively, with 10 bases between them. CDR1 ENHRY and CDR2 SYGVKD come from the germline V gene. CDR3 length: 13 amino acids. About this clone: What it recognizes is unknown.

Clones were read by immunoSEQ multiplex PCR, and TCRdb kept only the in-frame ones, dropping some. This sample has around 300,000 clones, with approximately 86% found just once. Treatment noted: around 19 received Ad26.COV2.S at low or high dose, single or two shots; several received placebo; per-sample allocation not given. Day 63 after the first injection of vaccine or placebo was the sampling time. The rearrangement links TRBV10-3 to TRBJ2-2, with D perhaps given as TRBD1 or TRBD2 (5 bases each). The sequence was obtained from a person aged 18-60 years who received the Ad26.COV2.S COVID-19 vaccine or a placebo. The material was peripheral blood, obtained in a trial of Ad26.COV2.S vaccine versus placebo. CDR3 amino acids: CASRDLNTGELFF. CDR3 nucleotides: TGTGCCAGCCGGGACCTGAACACCGGGGAGCTGTTTTTT.